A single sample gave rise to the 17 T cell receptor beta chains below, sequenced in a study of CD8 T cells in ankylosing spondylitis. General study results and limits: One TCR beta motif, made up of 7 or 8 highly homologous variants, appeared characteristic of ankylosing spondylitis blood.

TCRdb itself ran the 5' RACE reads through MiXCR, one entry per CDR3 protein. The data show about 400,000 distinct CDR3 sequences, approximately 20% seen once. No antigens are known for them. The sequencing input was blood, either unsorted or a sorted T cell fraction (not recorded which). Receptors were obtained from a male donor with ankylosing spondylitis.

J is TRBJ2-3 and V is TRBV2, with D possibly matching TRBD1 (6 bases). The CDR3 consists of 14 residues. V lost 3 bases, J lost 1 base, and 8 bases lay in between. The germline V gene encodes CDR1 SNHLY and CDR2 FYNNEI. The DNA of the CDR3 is TGTGCCAGCAGTGACCAGGGGCGCACAGATACGCAGTATTTT. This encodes CASSDQGRTDTQYF. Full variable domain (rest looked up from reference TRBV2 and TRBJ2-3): EPEVTQTPSHQVTQMGQEVILRCVPISNHLYFYWYRQILGQKVEFLVSFYNNEISEKSEIFDDQFSVERPDGSNFTLKIRSTKLEDSAMYFCASSDQGRTDTQYFGPGTRLTVL.

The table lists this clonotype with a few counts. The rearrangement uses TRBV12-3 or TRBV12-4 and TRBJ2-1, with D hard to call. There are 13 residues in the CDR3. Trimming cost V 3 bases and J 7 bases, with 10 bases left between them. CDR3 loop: CASSLWVENEQFF. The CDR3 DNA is TGTGCCAGCAGTTTGTGGGTAGAGAATGAGCAGTTCTTC.

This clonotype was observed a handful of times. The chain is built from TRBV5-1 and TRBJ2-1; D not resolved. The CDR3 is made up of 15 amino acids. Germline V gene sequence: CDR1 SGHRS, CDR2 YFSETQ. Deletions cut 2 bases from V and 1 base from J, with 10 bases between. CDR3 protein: CASSLRLFSYNEQFF. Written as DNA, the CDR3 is TGCGCCAGCAGCTTAAGACTTTTTTCCTACAATGAGCAGTTCTTC.

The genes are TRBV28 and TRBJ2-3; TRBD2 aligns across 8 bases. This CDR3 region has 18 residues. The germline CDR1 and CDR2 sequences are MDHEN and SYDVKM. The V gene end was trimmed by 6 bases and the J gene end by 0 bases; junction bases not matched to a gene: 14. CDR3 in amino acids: CASRQAGEAASSTDTQYF. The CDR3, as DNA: TGTGCCAGCAGGCAAGCGGGAGAGGCCGCTTCTAGCACAGATACGCAGTATTTT.

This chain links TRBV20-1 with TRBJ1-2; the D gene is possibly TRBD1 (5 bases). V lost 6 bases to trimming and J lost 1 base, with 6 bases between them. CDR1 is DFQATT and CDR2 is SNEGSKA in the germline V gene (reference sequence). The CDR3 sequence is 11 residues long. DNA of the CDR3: TGCAGTGCGACAGATAACTATGGCTACACCTTC. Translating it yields CSATDNYGYTF.

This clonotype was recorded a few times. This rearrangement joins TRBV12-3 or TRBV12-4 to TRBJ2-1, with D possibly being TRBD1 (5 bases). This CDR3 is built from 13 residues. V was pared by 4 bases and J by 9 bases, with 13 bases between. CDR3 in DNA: TGTGCCAGCAGTTCGTACAGGTCTTCTGAGCAGTTCTTC. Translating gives CASSSYRSSEQFF.

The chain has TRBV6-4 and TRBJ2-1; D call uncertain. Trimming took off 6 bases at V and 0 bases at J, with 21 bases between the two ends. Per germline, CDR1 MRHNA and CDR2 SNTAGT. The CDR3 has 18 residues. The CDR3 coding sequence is TGTGCCAGCAGCGCAAACTCGATGGCTACCGTCTCCTACAATGAGCAGTTCTTC. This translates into CASSANSMATVSYNEQFF.

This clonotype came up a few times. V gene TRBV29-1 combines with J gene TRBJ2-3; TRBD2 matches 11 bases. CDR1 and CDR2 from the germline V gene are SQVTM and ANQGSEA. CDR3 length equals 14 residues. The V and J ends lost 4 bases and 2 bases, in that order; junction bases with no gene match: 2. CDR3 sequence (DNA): TGCAGCGTTGTAGCGGGAGGGCCCACAGATACGCAGTATTTT. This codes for CSVVAGGPTDTQYF.

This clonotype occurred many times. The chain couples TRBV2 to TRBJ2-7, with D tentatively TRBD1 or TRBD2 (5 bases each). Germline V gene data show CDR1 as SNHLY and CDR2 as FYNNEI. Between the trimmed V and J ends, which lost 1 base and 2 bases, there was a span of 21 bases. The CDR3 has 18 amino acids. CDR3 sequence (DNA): TGTGCCAGCAGTGAAGAGTCTACCGGGACGGCGTTTCCCTACGAGCAGTACTTC. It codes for CASSEESTGTAFPYEQYF.

As DNA, the CDR3 is TGCAGCGTTGCAGAGGTTAGCGGTTACACGCAGTATTTT. It translates to CSVAEVSGYTQYF. The rearrangement links TRBV29-1 to TRBJ2-3; D is perhaps TRBD2 (6 bases). V was clipped by 4 bases and J by 9 bases, with 17 bases between them. Germline V gene sequence: CDR1 SQVTM, CDR2 ANQGSEA. The CDR3 is 13 residues long.

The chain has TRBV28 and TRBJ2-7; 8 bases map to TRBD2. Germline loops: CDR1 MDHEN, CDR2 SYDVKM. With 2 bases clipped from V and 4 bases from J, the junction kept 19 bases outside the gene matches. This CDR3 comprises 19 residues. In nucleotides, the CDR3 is TGTGCCAGCAGTTTAAGATCCGGGGGCCGAGCGGGAGTAGGTTACGAGCAGTACTTC. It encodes CASSLRSGGRAGVGYEQYF.

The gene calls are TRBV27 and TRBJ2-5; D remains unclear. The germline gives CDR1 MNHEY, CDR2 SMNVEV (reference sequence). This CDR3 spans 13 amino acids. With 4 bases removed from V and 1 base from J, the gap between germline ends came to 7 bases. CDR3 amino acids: CASSSVLQETQYF. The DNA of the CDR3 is TGTGCCAGCAGTTCCGTACTCCAAGAGACCCAGTACTTC.

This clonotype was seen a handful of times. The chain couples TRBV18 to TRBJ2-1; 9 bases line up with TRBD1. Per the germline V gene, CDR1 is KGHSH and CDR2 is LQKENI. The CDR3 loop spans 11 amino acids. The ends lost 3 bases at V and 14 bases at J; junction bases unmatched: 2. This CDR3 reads CASSPGTGKFF. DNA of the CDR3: TGTGCCAGCTCACCTGGGACAGGGAAGTTCTTC.

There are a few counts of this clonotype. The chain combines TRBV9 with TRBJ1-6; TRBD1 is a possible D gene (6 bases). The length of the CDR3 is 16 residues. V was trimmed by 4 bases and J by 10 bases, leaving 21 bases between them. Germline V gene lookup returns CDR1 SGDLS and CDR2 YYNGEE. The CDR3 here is CASSRGAGEEGSPLHF. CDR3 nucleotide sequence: TGTGCCAGCAGCCGGGGGGCAGGGGAAGAGGGATCACCCCTCCACTTT.

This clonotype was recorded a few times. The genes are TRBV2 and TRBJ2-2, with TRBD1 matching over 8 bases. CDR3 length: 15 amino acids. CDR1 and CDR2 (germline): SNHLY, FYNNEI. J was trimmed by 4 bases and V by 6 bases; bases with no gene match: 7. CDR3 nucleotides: TGTGCCAGCAGAGACAGACAGGGGAGCACCGGGGAGCTGTTTTTT. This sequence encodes CASRDRQGSTGELFF.

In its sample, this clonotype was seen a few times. The CDR3, as DNA: TGTGCCAGCAGCTTAGGGATTAACAGGGTCGGCTCTGGGGCCAACGTCCTGACTTTC. This encodes CASSLGINRVGSGANVLTF. The chain links TRBV11-2 to TRBJ2-6; tentatively, D is TRBD1 (6 bases). The V end lost 1 base, the J end lost 0 bases, and 16 bases lay between the germline ends. There are 19 residues in the CDR3. CDR1 and CDR2 from the germline V gene are SGHAT and FQNNGV.

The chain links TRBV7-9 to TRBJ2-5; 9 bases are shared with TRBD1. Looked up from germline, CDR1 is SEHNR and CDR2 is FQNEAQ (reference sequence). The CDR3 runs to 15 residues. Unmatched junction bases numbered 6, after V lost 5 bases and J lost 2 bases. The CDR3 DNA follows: TGTGCCAGCAGCGACGGACAGGGGCGTCAAGAGACCCAGTACTTC. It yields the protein CASSDGQGRQETQYF.